The sequence of this TCR beta chain was determined in a study of cytomegalovirus exposure and HLA in healthy donors. Study overall: The 500 to 750 first-cohort repertoires and the approximately 110 validation repertoires shared the same platform, a later analysis reported.

The assay was immunoSEQ multiplex PCR, and TCRdb's table has in-frame clones only and misses some. The data contain roughly 100,000 clones, about 88% of them seen just once; the ten biggest clones take up less than 2%. The CDR3 runs 16 residues. V was pared by 3 bases and J by 4 bases, with 9 bases of the junction left unmatched. Germline V gives CDR1 LNHDA, CDR2 SQIVND (reference sequence). The sample comprised PBMCs. The chain joins TRBV19 to TRBJ2-5, with 9 bases identical to TRBD1. The source of this sequence is a young woman in good health and CMV-seropositive. The CDR3 nucleotides are TGTGCCAGTAGTATTACAGGGGGCTCAGCGGGAGAGACCCAGTACTTC. Encoded protein: CASSITGGSAGETQYF.